This is a list of T cell receptor beta chains from one sample in a study of cytomegalovirus exposure and HLA in healthy donors. TCRdb keeps only in-frame clones here, not all; method: immunoSEQ multiplex PCR. The sample yields more than 85,000 clones, roughly four fifths seen once. Sample: PBMCs. Every receptor here comes from a male donor in good health and CMV-seropositive. CDR3s include the opening cysteine and the closing phenylalanine or tryptophan. D genes are given only for firm matches. Rows give clone size only sometimes, using once, few, many, or a class for an expanded clone.

V gene	D gene	clone size	J gene	CDR3 DNA	CDR3 protein
TRBV9	TRBD1	NA	TRBJ2-1	TGTGCCAGCAGCGTAGATCCAGGGGGCGCGAGGAATGAGCAGTTCTTC	CASSVDPGGARNEQFF
TRBV5-1	TRBD1	NA	TRBJ2-1	TGCGCCAGCAGCTTCCAGGGGGTTTACAATGAGCAGTTCTTC	CASSFQGVYNEQFF
TRBV5-1	NA	NA	TRBJ2-2	TGCGCCAGCAGCTCGACACAGGGAGCCGGGGAGCTGTTTTTT	CASSSTQGAGELFF
TRBV2	TRBD1	NA	TRBJ2-1	TGTGCCAGCAGCGACAGGGGGCTCCCCAATGAGCAGTTCTTC	CASSDRGLPNEQFF
TRBV28	TRBD1	NA	TRBJ1-4	TGTGCCAGCAGTGACCCGGGACAGCCAACTAATGAAAAACTGTTTTTT	CASSDPGQPTNEKLFF
TRBV6-5	TRBD1	NA	TRBJ1-1	TGTGCCAGCAACAACAGGGGTATCATGAACACTGAAGCTTTCTTT	CASNNRGIMNTEAFF
TRBV9	TRBD1	few	TRBJ1-3	TGTGCCAGCAGCGGAGGGACAGTCGGAAACACCATATATTTT	CASSGGTVGNTIYF
TRBV6-4	TRBD1	NA	TRBJ1-1	TGTGCCAGCAGCGAGGACAGGGGGCATGGTGAAGCTTTCTTT	CASSEDRGHGEAFF
TRBV6-5	TRBD1	NA	TRBJ1-5	TGTGCCAGCGGACAGGGAAGCAATCAGCCCCAGCATTTT	CASGQGSNQPQHF
TRBV19	TRBD1	NA	TRBJ2-4	TGTGCCAGTAGTATTGGGACAGGGAATATCGCCAAAAACATTCAGTACTTC	CASSIGTGNIAKNIQYF
TRBV5-1	NA	NA	TRBJ2-3	TGCGCCAGCAGCTTTGAGGCGGGGAATCCCACAGATACGCAGTATTTT	CASSFEAGNPTDTQYF
TRBV7-9	NA	NA	TRBJ2-7	TGTGCCAGCAGCTTAGACCGAGACATAACCTACGAGCAGTACTTC	CASSLDRDITYEQYF
TRBV6-5	TRBD1	NA	TRBJ2-1	TGTGCCAGCAGTAGAGGGGACAGGGGGCATGAGCAGTTCTTC	CASSRGDRGHEQFF
TRBV2	TRBD1	NA	TRBJ2-5	TGTGCCAGCAGGCCATCCCGGACAGGGGTGAAACAAGAGACCCAGTACTTC	CASRPSRTGVKQETQYF
TRBV5-6	TRBD2	once	TRBJ2-1	TGTGCCAGCAGCTCGCCTTATGCGGGGGCCTACAATGAGCAGTTCTTC	CASSSPYAGAYNEQFF
TRBV7-2	NA	once	TRBJ2-3	TGTGCCAGCAGCCCAACAGGGACAGATACGCAGTATTTT	CASSPTGTDTQYF
TRBV7-9	TRBD1	NA	TRBJ1-2	TGTGCCAGCAGCCTGGGACAGGGTGTCCGGGGTGGCTACACCTTC	CASSLGQGVRGGYTF
TRBV4-2	TRBD2	NA	TRBJ2-5	TGTGCCAGCAGCCAAGAGGGGGGCGCGCGGGGGGGCCAAGAGACCCAGTACTTC	CASSQEGGARGGQETQYF
TRBV9	NA	NA	TRBJ2-3	TGTGCCAGCAGCGTAGTCGGTGCCGAAGATACGCAGTATTTT	CASSVVGAEDTQYF
TRBV7-8	TRBD1	NA	TRBJ1-1	TGTGCCAGCAGCTTTTCCGGGACAGTCATGAACACTGAAGCTTTCTTT	CASSFSGTVMNTEAFF
TRBV29-1	NA	NA	TRBJ1-3	TGCAGCGTTGGACTCTCTGGAAACACCATATATTTT	CSVGLSGNTIYF
TRBV4-2	TRBD1	once	TRBJ2-7	TGTGCCAGCAGCCAAGCTACGACCGGGACAGATCCCTACGAGCAGTACTTC	CASSQATTGTDPYEQYF
TRBV2	TRBD2	NA	TRBJ2-1	TGTGCCAGCAGTGAAATGCCTAGCGGTTACAATGAGCAGTTCTTC	CASSEMPSGYNEQFF
TRBV6-6	NA	NA	TRBJ1-5	TGTGCCAGCAGCTCCGGTCAGCCCCAGCATTTT	CASSSGQPQHF
TRBV18	NA	few	TRBJ2-7	TGTGCCAGCTCACCAGGACCCGGGGTGCAGTACTTC	CASSPGPGVQYF
TRBV18	NA	NA	TRBJ1-4	TGTGCCAGCTCATCAACAGACAGTAATGAAAAACTGTTTTTT	CASSSTDSNEKLFF